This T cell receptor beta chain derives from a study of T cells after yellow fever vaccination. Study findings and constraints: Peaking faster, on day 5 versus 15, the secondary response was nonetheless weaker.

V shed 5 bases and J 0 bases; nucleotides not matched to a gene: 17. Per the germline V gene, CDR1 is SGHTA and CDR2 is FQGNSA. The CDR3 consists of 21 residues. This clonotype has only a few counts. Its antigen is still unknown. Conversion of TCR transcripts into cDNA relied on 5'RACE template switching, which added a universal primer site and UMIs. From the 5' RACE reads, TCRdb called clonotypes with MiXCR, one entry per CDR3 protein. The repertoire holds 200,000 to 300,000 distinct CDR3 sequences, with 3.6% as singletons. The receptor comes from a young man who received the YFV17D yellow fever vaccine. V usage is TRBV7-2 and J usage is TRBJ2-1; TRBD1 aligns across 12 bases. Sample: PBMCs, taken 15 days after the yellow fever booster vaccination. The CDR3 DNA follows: TGTGCCAGCAGCCAACCCGGGGACAGGGGGCGCGCCGGGAGCTCCTACAATGAGCAGTTCTTC. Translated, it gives CASSQPGDRGRAGSSYNEQFF.